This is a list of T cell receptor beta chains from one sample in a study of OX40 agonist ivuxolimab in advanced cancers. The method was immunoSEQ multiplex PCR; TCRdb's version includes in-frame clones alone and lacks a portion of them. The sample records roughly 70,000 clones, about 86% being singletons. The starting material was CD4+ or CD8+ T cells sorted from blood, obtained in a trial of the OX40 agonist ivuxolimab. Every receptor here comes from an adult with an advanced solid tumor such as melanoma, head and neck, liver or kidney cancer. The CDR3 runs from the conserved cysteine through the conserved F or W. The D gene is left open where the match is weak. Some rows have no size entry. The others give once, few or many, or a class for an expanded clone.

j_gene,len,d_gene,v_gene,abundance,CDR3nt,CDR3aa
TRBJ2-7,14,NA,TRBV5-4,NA,TGTGCCGGCAGCTCACGGTCACAAGGGGACGAGCAGTACTTC,CAGSSRSQGDEQYF
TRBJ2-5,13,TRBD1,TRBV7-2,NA,TGTGCCAGCAGCTTGACAGGGGTTGAGACCCAGTACTTC,CASSLTGVETQYF
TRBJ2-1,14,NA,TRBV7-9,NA,TGTGCCAGCAGCTTAGTGCCCCGAAGAAATGAGCAGTTCTTC,CASSLVPRRNEQFF
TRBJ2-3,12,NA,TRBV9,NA,TGTGCCAGCAGCCCCGGGCCGGATACGCAGTATTTT,CASSPGPDTQYF
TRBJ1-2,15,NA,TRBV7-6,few,TGTGCCAGCAGCGCCTCAGCGGGGGGTGTCTATGGCTACACCTTC,CASSASAGGVYGYTF
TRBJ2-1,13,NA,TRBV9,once,TGTGCCAGCAGCGTAGTTGTAGACAATGAGCAGTTCTTC,CASSVVVDNEQFF
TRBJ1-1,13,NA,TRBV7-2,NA,TGTGCCAGCAGCTTAAATATACACACTGAAGCTTTCTTT,CASSLNIHTEAFF
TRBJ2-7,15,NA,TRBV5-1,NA,TGCGCCAGCAGCTTGGGGGGGTTCAGCTCCTACGAGCAGTACTTC,CASSLGGFSSYEQYF
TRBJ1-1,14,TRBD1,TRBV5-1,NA,TGCGCCAGCAGCAGGGGACAGTCGGGGACTGAAGCTTTCTTT,CASSRGQSGTEAFF
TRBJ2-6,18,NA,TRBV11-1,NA,TGTGCCAGCAGCAAAGTCTCGGGGGGCGATTCTGGGGCCAACGTCCTGACTTTC,CASSKVSGGDSGANVLTF
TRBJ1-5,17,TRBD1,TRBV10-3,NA,TGTGCCATCAGCTCCGGGACAGGGAGAGGTAGCAATCAGCCCCAGCATTTT,CAISSGTGRGSNQPQHF
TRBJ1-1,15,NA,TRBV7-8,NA,TGTGCCAGCAGCCCTTTTGGGTCCTGGGGGGCTGAAGCTTTCTTT,CASSPFGSWGAEAFF
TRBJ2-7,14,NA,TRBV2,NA,TGTGCCAGCAGTGTTGGCAGGGAAGCCTACGAGCAGTACTTC,CASSVGREAYEQYF
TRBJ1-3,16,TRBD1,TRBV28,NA,TGTGCCAGCAGTTTAAACAGGGGGCTCTCTGGAAACACCATATATTTT,CASSLNRGLSGNTIYF
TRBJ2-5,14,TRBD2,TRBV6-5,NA,TGTGCCAGCAGTGGGACTAGCGGGACTGAGACCCAGTACTTC,CASSGTSGTETQYF
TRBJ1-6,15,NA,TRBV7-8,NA,TGTGCCAGCAGCTTAGGAGGGCTGATAAATTCACCCCTCCACTTT,CASSLGGLINSPLHF
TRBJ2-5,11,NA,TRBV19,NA,TGTGCCAGCGGGGTACAAGAGACCCAGTACTTC,CASGVQETQYF
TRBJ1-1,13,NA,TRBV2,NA,TGTGCCAGCCATGCCGAGGCGGGTACTGAAGCTTTCTTT,CASHAEAGTEAFF
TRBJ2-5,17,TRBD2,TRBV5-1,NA,TGCGCCAGCAGCTTTGTTAATAGCGGGGGGCGTCGGGAGACCCAGTACTTC,CASSFVNSGGRRETQYF
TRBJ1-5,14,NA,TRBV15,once,TGTGCCACCAGCAGAGGTATACGAAATCAGCCCCAGCATTTT,CATSRGIRNQPQHF
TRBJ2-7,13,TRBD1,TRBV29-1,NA,TGCAGCGCCGGACAGGGGGAGGCCTACGAGCAGTACTTC,CSAGQGEAYEQYF
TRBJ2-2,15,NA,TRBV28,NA,TGTGCCAGCAGTTTATGGACATCTACTACCGGGGAGCTGTTTTTT,CASSLWTSTTGELFF